The rows below give T cell receptor beta chains drawn from one sample of a study of shared clonotypes between healthy human individuals. The method was immunoSEQ multiplex PCR; TCRdb's version includes in-frame clones alone and lacks a portion of them. The sample consists of over 1.5 million clones, around 98% of them appearing once. Sequenced: naive CD4+ T cells sorted from blood. All receptors derive from a man aged 30-40 years in good health. Each CDR3 is given with its conserved first and last residue. A D gene is named only where the DNA matches it firmly. The listing skips clone size in some rows; elsewhere it reads once, few, many or a size class.

j_call d_call clone_size v_call cdr3_nt cdr3_aa
TRBJ2-7 - - TRBV7-9 TGTGCCAGCAGGGCCGCGGGATTACCCTACGAGCAGTACTTC CASRAAGLPYEQYF
TRBJ2-1 - - TRBV5-1 TGCGCCAGCAGCTTTCCTAGGATAGACAATGAGCAGTTCTTC CASSFPRIDNEQFF
TRBJ2-4 TRBD2 - TRBV28 TGTGCCAGCAGTCCAGACGGGAGGGCCAAAAACATTCAGTACTTC CASSPDGRAKNIQYF
TRBJ2-7 TRBD1 - TRBV9 TGTGCCAGCAGCGTTGGGACAGGTAGCTCCTACGAGCAGTACTTC CASSVGTGSSYEQYF
TRBJ2-6 TRBD1 - TRBV7-9 TGTGCCAGCAGCTTCGGACAGGGGGAGGCCAACGTCCTGACTTTC CASSFGQGEANVLTF
TRBJ2-2 - - TRBV7-8 TGTGCCAGCAGCTTATCTCCTCCGAACACCGGGGAGCTGTTTTTT CASSLSPPNTGELFF
TRBJ1-5 - - TRBV2 TGTGCCAGCAGTGAAATTGGGGGGGATACTAGGAATCAGCCCCAGCATTTT CASSEIGGDTRNQPQHF
TRBJ1-1 TRBD1 - TRBV7-9 TGTGCCAGCATCGACAGGGAGACTGAAGCTTTCTTT CASIDRETEAFF
TRBJ1-5 - - TRBV27 TGTGCCAGCAGTTTTCAGGGGAAGGTCGATCAGCCCCAGCATTTT CASSFQGKVDQPQHF
TRBJ2-7 TRBD1 - TRBV28 TGTGCCAGCAACCGACCGGGACAGGGGGCAAGAGAGCAGTACTTC CASNRPGQGAREQYF
TRBJ1-2 - few TRBV7-8 TGTGCCAGCAGCTTAGGGAACAGGGCTGGCTACACCTTC CASSLGNRAGYTF
TRBJ2-3 - - TRBV7-9 TGTGCCAGCAGCGACGGGACTCTGGGGGGCCTTGTAGATACGCAGTATTTT CASSDGTLGGLVDTQYF
TRBJ1-4 - - TRBV11-2 TGTGCCAGCAGCTTACTAGGAACAACTAATGAAAAACTGTTTTTT CASSLLGTTNEKLFF
TRBJ2-1 - - TRBV7-3 TGTGCCAGCAGCTTGGGACCTCCCACCTACAATGAGCAGTTCTTC CASSLGPPTYNEQFF
TRBJ2-7 TRBD1 - TRBV6-5 TGTGCCAGCAGTTACTCTCCCAGGGGGCCATACGAGCAGTACTTC CASSYSPRGPYEQYF
TRBJ1-3 - - TRBV6-1 TGTGCCAGCACTGAGGGGCCTGGAAACACCATATATTTT CASTEGPGNTIYF
TRBJ2-6 - - TRBV27 TGTGCCAGCCAGTTCCGTCAGGGGACGTCTGGGGCCAACGTCCTGACTTTC CASQFRQGTSGANVLTF
TRBJ2-7 - - TRBV19 TGTGCCAGTAGTCTCAGGGGACTGCCTACCGAGCAGTACTTC CASSLRGLPTEQYF
TRBJ2-7 - - TRBV4-3 TGCGCCAGCAGCCGATCCCCCTCTTCCGAGCAGTACTTC CASSRSPSSEQYF
TRBJ1-5 - - TRBV2 TGTGCCAGCAGTCCAGGGGACCTAAGCAATCAGCCCCAGCATTTT CASSPGDLSNQPQHF
TRBJ2-7 TRBD2 - TRBV27 TGTGCCAGCAGTTTAGTAAGGTTAGCGGGGTCTATCCACGAGCAGTACTTC CASSLVRLAGSIHEQYF
TRBJ2-1 - - TRBV9 TGTGCCAGCAGCGTGGGCAGCTCCTACAATGAGCAGTTCTTC CASSVGSSYNEQFF
TRBJ2-5 - - TRBV6-5 TGTGCCAGCAGCCAAGGGGACACCCAGTACTTC CASSQGDTQYF
TRBJ1-4 - - TRBV19 TGTGCCAGTAGTAGCCGGTCCCCGAGGGAGGAAAAACTGTTTTTT CASSSRSPREEKLFF
TRBJ2-7 TRBD2 - TRBV15 TGTGCCACCAGCAGAGATTTTGGGACTAGCGGGAGATACGAGCAGTACTTC CATSRDFGTSGRYEQYF
TRBJ2-7 TRBD2 - TRBV4-3 TGCGCCAGCAGCCCCAAGGTAGCGGGAGGGCCGGTCGAGCAGTACTTC CASSPKVAGGPVEQYF
TRBJ2-1 - - TRBV11-2 TGTGCCAGCAGCTCAGAAGAAAGCTCCTACAATGAGCAGTTCTTC CASSSEESSYNEQFF
TRBJ1-1 - - TRBV25-1 TGTGCCAGCAGGCGGTCGGGCGGCCAAATGTTGGCTTTCTTT CASRRSGGQMLAFF
TRBJ1-5 - - TRBV5-4 TGTGCCAGCAGCCTGGATGGGGCCAGCATGAATCAGCCCCAGCATTTT CASSLDGASMNQPQHF
TRBJ1-5 TRBD1 - TRBV19 TGTGCCAGTAGTGTAGGCTCTGACAGGGGAGCTTATAGCAATCAGCCCCAGCATTTT CASSVGSDRGAYSNQPQHF
TRBJ2-7 TRBD1 once TRBV19 TGTGCCAGTAGAACACAGGGGCGGAACGAGCAGTACTTC CASRTQGRNEQYF
TRBJ2-5 - - TRBV5-1 TGCGCCAGCAGCTTTGGGAGCAGACAAGAGACCCAGTACTTC CASSFGSRQETQYF
TRBJ1-2 - - TRBV6-5 TGTGCCAGCGGGGGGGATCATGGCTACACCTTC CASGGDHGYTF
TRBJ1-1 - - TRBV2 TGTGCCAGCAGGAGCAACACTGAAGCTTTCTTT CASRSNTEAFF
TRBJ2-7 - - TRBV2 TGTGCCAGCAGACCAGCGAGGGGCTACGAGCAGTACTTC CASRPARGYEQYF
TRBJ1-2 - once TRBV5-1 TGCGCCAGCAGCTTGACCTCAGGGAACTATGGCTACACCTTC CASSLTSGNYGYTF
TRBJ2-7 TRBD2 - TRBV30 TGTGCCGGCATGGGGACTAGCGGAGCCTACGAGCAGTACTTC CAGMGTSGAYEQYF